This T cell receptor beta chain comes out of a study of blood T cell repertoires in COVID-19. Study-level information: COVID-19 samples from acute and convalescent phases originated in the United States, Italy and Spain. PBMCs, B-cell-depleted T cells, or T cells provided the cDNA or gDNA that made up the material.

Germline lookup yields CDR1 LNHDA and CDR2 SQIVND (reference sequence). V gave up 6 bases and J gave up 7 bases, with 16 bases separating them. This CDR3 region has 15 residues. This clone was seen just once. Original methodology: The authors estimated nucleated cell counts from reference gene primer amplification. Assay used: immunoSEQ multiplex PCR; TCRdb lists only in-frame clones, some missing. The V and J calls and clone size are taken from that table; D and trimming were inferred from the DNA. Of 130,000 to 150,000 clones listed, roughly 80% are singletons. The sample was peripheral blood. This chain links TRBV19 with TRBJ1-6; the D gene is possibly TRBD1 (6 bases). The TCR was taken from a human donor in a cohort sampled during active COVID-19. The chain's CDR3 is CASSSGGAGNSPLHF. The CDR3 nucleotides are TGTGCCAGTAGCTCTGGGGGCGCCGGAAATTCACCCCTCCACTTT.